Below, one TCR beta chain is given with its context. This CDR3 spans 17 amino acids. Looked up from germline, CDR1 is LGHDT and CDR2 is YNNKEL (reference sequence). The V and J ends lost 2 bases and 5 bases, in that order; junction bases with no gene match: 8. The data are from a study of blood T cell repertoires in COVID-19. The data were produced by immunoSEQ multiplex PCR, yet TCRdb's version contains in-frame clones alone and is incomplete. The sample consists of about 240,000 clones, 75% to 90% of them appearing once. The chain links TRBV3-1 (or the pseudogene TRBV3-2) to TRBJ2-3; 12 nucleotides agree with TRBD1. Sequencing was done on a sample of peripheral blood. The TCR comes from a woman aged 55-69 years with active or convalescent COVID-19. CDR3 amino acids: CASSQPRDRGRVDTQYF. The CDR3, as DNA: TGTGCCAGCAGCCAACCGAGGGACAGGGGGCGCGTAGATACGCAGTATTTT.